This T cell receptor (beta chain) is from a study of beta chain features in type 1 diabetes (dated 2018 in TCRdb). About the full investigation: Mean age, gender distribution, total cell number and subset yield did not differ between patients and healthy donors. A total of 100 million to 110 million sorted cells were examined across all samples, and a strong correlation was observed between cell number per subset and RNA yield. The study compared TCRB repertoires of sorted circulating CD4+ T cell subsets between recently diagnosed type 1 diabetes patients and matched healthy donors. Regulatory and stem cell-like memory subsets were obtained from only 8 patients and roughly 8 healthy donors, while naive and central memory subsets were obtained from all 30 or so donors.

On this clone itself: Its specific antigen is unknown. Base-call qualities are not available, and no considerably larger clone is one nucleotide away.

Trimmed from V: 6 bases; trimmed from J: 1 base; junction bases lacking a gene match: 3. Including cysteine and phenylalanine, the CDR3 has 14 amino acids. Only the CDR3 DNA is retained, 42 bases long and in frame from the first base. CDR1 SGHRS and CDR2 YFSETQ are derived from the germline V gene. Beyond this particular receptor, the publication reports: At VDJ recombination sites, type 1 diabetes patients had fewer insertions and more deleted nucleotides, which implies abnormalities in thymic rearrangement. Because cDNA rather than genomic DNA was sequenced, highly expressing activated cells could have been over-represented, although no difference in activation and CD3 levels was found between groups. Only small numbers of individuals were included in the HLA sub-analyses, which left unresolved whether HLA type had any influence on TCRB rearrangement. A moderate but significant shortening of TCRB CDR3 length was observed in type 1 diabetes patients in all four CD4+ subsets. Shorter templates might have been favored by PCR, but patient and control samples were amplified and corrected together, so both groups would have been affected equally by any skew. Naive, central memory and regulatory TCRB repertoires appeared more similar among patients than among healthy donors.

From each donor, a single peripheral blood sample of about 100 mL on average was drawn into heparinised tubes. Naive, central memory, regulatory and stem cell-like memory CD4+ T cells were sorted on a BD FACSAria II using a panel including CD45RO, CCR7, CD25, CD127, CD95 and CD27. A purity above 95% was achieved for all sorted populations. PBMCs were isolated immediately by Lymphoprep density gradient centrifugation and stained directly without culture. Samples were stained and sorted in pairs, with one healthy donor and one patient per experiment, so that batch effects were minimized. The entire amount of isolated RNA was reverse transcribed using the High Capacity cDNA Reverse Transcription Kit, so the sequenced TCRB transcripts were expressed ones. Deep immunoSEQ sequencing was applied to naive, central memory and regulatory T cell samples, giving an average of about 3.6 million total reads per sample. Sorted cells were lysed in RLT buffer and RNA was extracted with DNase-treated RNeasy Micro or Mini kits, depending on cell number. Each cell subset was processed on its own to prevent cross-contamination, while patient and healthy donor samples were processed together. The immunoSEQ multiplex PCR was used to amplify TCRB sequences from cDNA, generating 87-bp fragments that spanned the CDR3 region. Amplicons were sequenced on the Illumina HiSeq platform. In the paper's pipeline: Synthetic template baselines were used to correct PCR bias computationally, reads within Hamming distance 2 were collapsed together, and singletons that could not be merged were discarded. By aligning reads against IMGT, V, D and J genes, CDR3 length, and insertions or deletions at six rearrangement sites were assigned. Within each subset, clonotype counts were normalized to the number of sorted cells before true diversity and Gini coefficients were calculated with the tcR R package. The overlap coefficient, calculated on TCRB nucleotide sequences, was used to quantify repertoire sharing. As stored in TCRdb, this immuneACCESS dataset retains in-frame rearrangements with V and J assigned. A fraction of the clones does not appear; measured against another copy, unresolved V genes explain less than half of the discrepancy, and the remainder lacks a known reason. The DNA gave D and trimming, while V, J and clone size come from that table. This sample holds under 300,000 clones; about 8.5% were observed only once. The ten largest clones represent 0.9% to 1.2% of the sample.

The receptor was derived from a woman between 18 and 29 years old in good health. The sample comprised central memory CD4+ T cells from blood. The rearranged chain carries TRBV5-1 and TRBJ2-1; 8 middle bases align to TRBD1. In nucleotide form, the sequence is TGCGCCAGCAAACGACAGGGGTCCTACAATGAGCAGTTCTTC. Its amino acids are CASKRQGSYNEQFF.